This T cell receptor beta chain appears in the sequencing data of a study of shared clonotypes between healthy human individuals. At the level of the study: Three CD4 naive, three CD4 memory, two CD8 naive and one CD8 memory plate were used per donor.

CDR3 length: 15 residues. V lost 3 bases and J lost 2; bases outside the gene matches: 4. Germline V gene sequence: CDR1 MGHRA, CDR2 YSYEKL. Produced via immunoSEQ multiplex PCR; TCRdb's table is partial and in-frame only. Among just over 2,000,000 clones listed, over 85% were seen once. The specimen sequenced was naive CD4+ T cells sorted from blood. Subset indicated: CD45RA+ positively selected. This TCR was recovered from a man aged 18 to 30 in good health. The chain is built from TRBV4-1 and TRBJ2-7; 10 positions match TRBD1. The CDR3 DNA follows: TGCGCCAGCAGCCAGGGACAGGGGACAACCTACGAGCAGTACTTC. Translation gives CASSQGQGTTYEQYF.